This TCR beta chain comes out of a study of OX40 agonist ivuxolimab in advanced cancers. Study-level points and caveats: The expanded peripheral T cells' antigen specificity was not determined.

Concerning this clone: Its antigen is undetermined.

Some clones are missing from TCRdb's copy, which holds only in-frame ones; the method was immunoSEQ multiplex PCR. Here the sample spans roughly 50,000 clones, around 89% being singletons. The source material was CD4+ or CD8+ T cells sorted from blood, sampled in a trial of the OX40 agonist ivuxolimab. The receptor comes from an adult with an advanced solid tumor such as melanoma, head and neck, liver or kidney cancer.

CDR3 DNA: TGTGCCAGCAGCTCCAGACAGGGCTCGACCGGGGAGCTGTTTTTT. It yields the protein CASSSRQGSTGELFF. This sequence joins TRBV21-1 and TRBJ2-2; the table gives TRBD1 as D, unverified against the DNA. TRBV21-1 is deemed a pseudogene. This CDR3 is built from 15 residues.